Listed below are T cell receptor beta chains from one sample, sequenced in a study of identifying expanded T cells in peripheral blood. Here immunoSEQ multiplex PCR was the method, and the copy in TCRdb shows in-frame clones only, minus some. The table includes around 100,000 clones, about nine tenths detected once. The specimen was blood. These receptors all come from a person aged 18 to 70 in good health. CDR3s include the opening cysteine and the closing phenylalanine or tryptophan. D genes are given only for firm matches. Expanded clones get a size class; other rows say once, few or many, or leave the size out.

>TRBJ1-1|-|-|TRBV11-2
CASSLGGVNTEAFF
TGTGCCAGCAGCTTAGGAGGAGTGAACACTGAAGCTTTCTTT
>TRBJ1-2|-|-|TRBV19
CASPYAPVGVVYGYTF
TGTGCCAGTCCGTACGCCCCCGTGGGCGTCGTCTATGGCTACACCTTC
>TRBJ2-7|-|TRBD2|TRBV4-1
CASSQDLGLAGFEQYF
TGCGCCAGCAGCCAAGATCTGGGACTAGCGGGGTTCGAGCAGTACTTC
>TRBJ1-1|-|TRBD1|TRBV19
CASSTGQGKRDTEAFF
TGTGCCAGTAGTACCGGACAGGGGAAAAGGGACACTGAAGCTTTCTTT
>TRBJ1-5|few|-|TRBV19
CASSRKGDGGNQPQHF
TGTGCCAGTAGTCGGAAGGGGGACGGAGGTAATCAGCCCCAGCATTTT
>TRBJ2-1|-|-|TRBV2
CASRQAHEQFF
TGTGCCAGCCGACAGGCCCATGAGCAGTTCTTC
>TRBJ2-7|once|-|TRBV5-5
CASSTNYEQYF
TGTGCCAGCAGCACCAACTACGAGCAGTACTTC
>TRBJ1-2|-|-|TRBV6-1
CASSENEAAYGSYGYTF
TGTGCCAGCAGTGAAAATGAGGCAGCATACGGGAGCTATGGCTACACCTTC
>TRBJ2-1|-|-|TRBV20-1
CSATEHYEQFF
TGCAGTGCTACGGAGCATTATGAGCAGTTCTTC
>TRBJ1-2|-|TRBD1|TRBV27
CASRAQGSGGYTF
TGTGCCAGCAGAGCACAGGGGAGCGGTGGCTACACCTTC
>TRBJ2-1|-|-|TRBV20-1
CSARSQGEQFF
TGCAGTGCTAGATCTCAGGGGGAGCAGTTCTTC
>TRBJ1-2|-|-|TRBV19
CASSMVVNYGYTF
TGTGCCAGTAGTATGGTTGTTAACTATGGCTACACCTTC
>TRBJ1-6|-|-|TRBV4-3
CASSRIGGSSPLHF
TGCGCCAGCAGCCGCATCGGGGGATCTTCACCCCTCCACTTT
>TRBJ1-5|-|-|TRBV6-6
CASSYSGKINQPQHF
TGTGCCAGCAGTTACTCGGGGAAAATCAATCAGCCCCAGCATTTT
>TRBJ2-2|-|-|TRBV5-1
CASSLSGGSSGELFF
TGCGCCAGCAGCTTGTCGGGTGGGTCTTCCGGGGAGCTGTTTTTT
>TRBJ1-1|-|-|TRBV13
CASSATGTVNTEAFF
TGTGCCAGCAGCGCCACCGGAACAGTGAACACTGAAGCTTTCTTT
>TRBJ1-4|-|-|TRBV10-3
CAISESTLETTSNEKLFF
TGTGCCATCAGTGAGTCGACTCTGGAAACGACCTCTAATGAAAAACTGTTTTTT
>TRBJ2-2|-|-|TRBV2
CASSLGGPGELFF
TGTGCCAGCAGTCTCGGGGGCCCCGGGGAGCTGTTTTTT
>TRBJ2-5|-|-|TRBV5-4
CASSLEQTQYF
TGTGCCAGCAGCTTGGAACAGACCCAGTACTTC
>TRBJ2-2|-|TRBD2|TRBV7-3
CASSLPGLANTGELFF
TGTGCCAGCAGCCTGCCGGGACTAGCGAACACCGGGGAGCTGTTTTTT
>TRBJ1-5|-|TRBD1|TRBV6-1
CASSDLDRVQPQHF
TGTGCCAGCAGTGACCTTGACAGGGTTCAGCCCCAGCATTTT
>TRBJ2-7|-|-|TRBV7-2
CASSKGPNTYEQYF
TGTGCCAGCAGCAAGGGACCGAACACCTACGAGCAGTACTTC
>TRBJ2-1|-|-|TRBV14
CASSQDIVNNEQFF
TGTGCCAGCAGCCAAGATATTGTCAACAATGAGCAGTTCTTC
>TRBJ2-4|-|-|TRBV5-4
CASSPDAGTNIQYF
TGTGCCAGCAGCCCGGACGCCGGGACGAACATTCAGTACTTC
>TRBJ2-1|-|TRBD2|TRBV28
CASSRVYTSATGNEQFF
TGTGCCAGCAGCCGGGTCTATACTAGCGCCACGGGAAATGAGCAGTTCTTC
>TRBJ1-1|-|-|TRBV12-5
CASGLPNTEAFF
TGTGCTAGTGGTTTGCCAAACACTGAAGCTTTCTTT
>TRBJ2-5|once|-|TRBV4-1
CASSQEARQGRETQYF
TGCGCCAGCAGCCAAGAGGCCCGCCAGGGGAGAGAGACCCAGTACTTC
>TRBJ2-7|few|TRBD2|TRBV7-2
CASSLSSGVSEQYF
TGTGCCAGCAGCTTATCTAGCGGCGTCTCCGAGCAGTACTTC
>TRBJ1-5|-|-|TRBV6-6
CASGPPSNQPQHF
TGTGCCAGCGGGCCCCCTAGCAATCAGCCCCAGCATTTT
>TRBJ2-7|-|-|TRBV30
CAWSIGSYEQYF
TGTGCCTGGAGTATTGGCTCCTACGAGCAGTACTTC
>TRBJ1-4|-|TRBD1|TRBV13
CASSYRPGQGWSREKLFF
TGTGCCAGCAGCTATAGACCGGGACAGGGGTGGTCGAGAGAAAAACTGTTTTTT
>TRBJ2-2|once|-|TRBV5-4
CASTLKDTGELFF
TGTGCCAGCACCCTGAAAGACACCGGGGAGCTGTTTTTT
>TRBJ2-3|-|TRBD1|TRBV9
CASSARQGGTDTQYF
TGTGCCAGCAGCGCCCGACAGGGCGGCACAGATACGCAGTATTTT
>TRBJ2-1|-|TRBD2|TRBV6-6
CASSRAGPNEQFF
TGTGCCAGCAGTCGAGCGGGGCCCAATGAGCAGTTCTTC
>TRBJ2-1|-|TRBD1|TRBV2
CASTVGTGGPMVKFF
TGTGCCAGCACGGTCGGGACAGGGGGACCCATGGTAAAGTTCTTC
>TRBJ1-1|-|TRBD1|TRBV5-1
CASSLAGTGRVEAFF
TGCGCCAGCAGCTTGGCCGGGACAGGGAGGGTCGAGGCTTTCTTT
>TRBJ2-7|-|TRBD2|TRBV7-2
CASSSGLAGVYEQYF
TGTGCCAGCAGCTCAGGACTAGCGGGAGTCTACGAGCAGTACTTC
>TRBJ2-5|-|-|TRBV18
CASSPPAKQETQYF
TGTGCCAGCTCACCGCCTGCCAAGCAAGAGACCCAGTACTTC
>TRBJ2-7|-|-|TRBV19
CASRGSGRETYEQYF
TGTGCCAGTAGAGGGTCGGGGCGAGAGACCTACGAGCAGTACTTC
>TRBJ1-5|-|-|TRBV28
CASSARAHQPQHF
TGTGCCAGCAGCGCGAGGGCACATCAGCCCCAGCATTTT
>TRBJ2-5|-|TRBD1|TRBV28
CASRQGGQETQYF
TGTGCCAGCAGACAGGGGGGCCAAGAGACCCAGTACTTC
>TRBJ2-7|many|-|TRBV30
CAWSPGYEQYF
TGTGCCTGGAGTCCCGGTTACGAGCAGTACTTC
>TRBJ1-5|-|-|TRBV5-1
CASSLAPGLGSNQPQHF
TGCGCCAGCAGCTTGGCCCCAGGGCTCGGGAGCAATCAGCCCCAGCATTTT
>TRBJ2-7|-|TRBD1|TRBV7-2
CASSSRTGSSYEQYF
TGTGCCAGCAGCTCTCGGACAGGGAGCTCCTACGAGCAGTACTTC
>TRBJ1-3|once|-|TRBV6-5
CASSYGGVHSGNTIYF
TGTGCCAGCAGTTACGGGGGGGTTCACTCTGGAAACACCATATATTTT
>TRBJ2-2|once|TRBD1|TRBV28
CASGYRGGTGELFF
TGTGCCAGCGGGTACAGGGGTGGCACCGGGGAGCTGTTTTTT
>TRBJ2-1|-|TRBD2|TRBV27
CASRTLAGGPYNEQFF
TGTGCCAGCAGAACCCTGGCGGGGGGGCCCTACAATGAGCAGTTCTTC
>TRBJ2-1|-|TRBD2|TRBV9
CASSFRLADNEQFF
TGTGCCAGCAGCTTTCGACTAGCGGACAATGAGCAGTTCTTC
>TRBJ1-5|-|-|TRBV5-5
CASSLGGSSNQPQHF
TGTGCCAGCAGCTTGGGGGGCAGTAGCAATCAGCCCCAGCATTTT
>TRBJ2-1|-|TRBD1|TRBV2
CASSVRDSGGDEQFF
TGTGCCAGCAGTGTTCGGGACAGCGGTGGGGATGAGCAGTTCTTC
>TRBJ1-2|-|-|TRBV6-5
CASSLGMDGYTF
TGTGCCAGCAGCCTAGGGATGGATGGCTACACCTTC